The 28 T cell receptor beta chains given below trace back to one sample, sequenced in a study of T cells after posttransplantation cyclophosphamide. Using immunoSEQ multiplex PCR, the repertoire was profiled, and TCRdb retains in-frame clones only, with some absent. The sample includes almost 5,500 clones, around 93% of them seen just once. Sequences were obtained from CD4+ T cells sorted from bone marrow. These receptors were obtained from a woman aged 55-69 years in good health, CMV-negative, and a related stem cell transplant donor.

V usage is TRBV7-9 and J usage is TRBJ2-2; perhaps TRBD1 as D (5 bases). CDR1 and CDR2 (germline): SEHNR, FQNEAQ (reference sequence). The CDR3 is made up of 13 amino acids. The V end lost 4 bases, the J end lost 9 bases, and 12 bases lay between the germline ends. CDR3 in DNA: TGTGCCAGCAGCTCGTCAGGGCGGCGGGAGCTGTTTTTT. Protein sequence: CASSSSGRRELFF.

This clone occurred once. The chain joins TRBV21-1 to TRBJ2-7; TRBD2, the D gene given by the table, was not confirmed from the DNA. TRBV21-1 is classified as a pseudogene. This CDR3 region has 18 residues. Here the CDR3 reads CASSKVGTSGSGTYEQYF. The CDR3 nucleotides read TGTGCCAGCAGCAAAGTGGGGACTAGCGGGAGCGGAACCTACGAGCAGTACTTC.

This clone was found once. V and J are TRBV5-1 and TRBJ2-7; 8 bases match TRBD2. The CDR3 length is 12 residues. The V gene's germline CDR1 is SGHRS and CDR2 YFSETQ. Unmatched junction bases numbered 3, after V lost 4 bases and J lost 6 bases. CDR3 amino acids: CASSERGGEQYF. DNA for the CDR3: TGCGCCAGCAGCGAACGGGGGGGCGAGCAGTACTTC.

This chain joins TRBV5-8 and TRBJ2-5; 9 positions agree with TRBD2. This CDR3 comprises 13 residues. Germline CDR1 is SGHTS and CDR2 is YDEGEE. The ends lost 8 bases at V and 4 bases at J; junction bases unmatched: 6. The CDR3 coding sequence is TGTGCCAGTACCGGGACTAGCAGAGAGACCCAGTACTTC. The encoded protein is CASTGTSRETQYF.

The genes are TRBV6-7 and TRBJ1-2, with 7 bases lining up with TRBD1. TRBV6-7 is classed as an ORF, of uncertain function. The CDR3 covers 13 residues. J gave up 5 bases and V 5 bases, and 5 bases lay outside the gene matches. CDR3 loop: CASSLRDSYGYTF. The CDR3 DNA sequence: TGTGCCAGCAGTCTCCGGGACAGTTATGGCTACACCTTC.

V gene TRBV2 combines with J gene TRBJ1-5, with 10 nucleotides matching TRBD1. With V trimmed by 6 bases and J by 6 bases, 11 bases remained unmatched. The V gene's germline CDR1 is SNHLY and CDR2 FYNNEI. This CDR3 comprises 16 residues. DNA for the CDR3: TGTGCCAGCAGGAGCCTGGACAGGGGGGCCGGTCAGCCCCAGCATTTT. Translating it yields CASRSLDRGAGQPQHF.

The gene calls are TRBV11-2 and TRBJ1-3, with a tentative D call TRBD1 (6 bases). The V and J ends lost 4 bases and 0 bases respectively, with 10 bases between them. From germline, CDR1 is SGHAT and CDR2 FQNNGV. CDR3 size: 15 residues. The CDR3: CASSSGVRSGNTIYF. The CDR3 DNA sequence: TGTGCCAGCAGCTCAGGGGTCCGCTCTGGAAACACCATATATTTT.

The chain employs TRBV18 and TRBJ2-7, with 9 bases identical to TRBD2. The CDR3 length is 14 residues. V was pared by 3 bases and J by 5 bases, with 5 bases of the junction left unmatched. Per the germline V gene, CDR1 is KGHSH and CDR2 is LQKENI. CDR3 in DNA: TGTGCCAGCTCACCCATAGCGGGAGCCCACGAGCAGTACTTC. It codes for CASSPIAGAHEQYF.

Of note for this clone: Different DNA sequences within this sample yield the same CDR3. The gene calls are TRBV7-2 and TRBJ1-6, with D hard to call. The CDR3 is 17 amino acids. V dropped 1 base and J dropped 0 bases, with 10 bases sitting between them. From germline, CDR1 is SGHTA and CDR2 FQGNSA. CDR3 sequence: CASSLGEGSSYNSPLHF. CDR3 nucleotides: TGTGCCAGCAGCTTAGGGGAGGGAAGCTCCTATAATTCACCCCTCCACTTT.

In DNA, the CDR3 is TGTGCCAGCAGCCAAGACCTTTCGGGACAGGGATGGGCTTTCTTT. It codes for CASSQDLSGQGWAFF. V usage is TRBV4-2 and J usage is TRBJ1-1; 9 bases are shared with TRBD1. V trimming: 0 bases; J trimming: 11 bases; junction bases outside the gene matches: 10. CDR3 size: 15 residues. The germline CDR1 and CDR2 sequences are LGHNA and YNFKEQ.

This clone was recorded once. The chain uses TRBV18 and TRBJ2-7; perhaps TRBD2 as D (7 bases). The germline gives CDR1 KGHSH, CDR2 LQKENI. The CDR3 totals 17 residues. V lost 3 bases and J 3 bases, leaving 21 bases between the germline ends. This chain's CDR3 is CASSPGGGGPSRYEQYV. The CDR3 DNA is TGTGCCAGCTCACCCGGAGGGGGGGGACCGTCCCGCTACGAGCAGTACGTC.

CDR3 protein: CASSLVRQGNEKLFF. CDR3 in DNA: TGTGCCAGCAGCTTAGTACGTCAGGGGAATGAAAAACTGTTTTTT. The chain uses TRBV7-6 and TRBJ1-4, with D maybe TRBD1 (6 bases). CDR3 length equals 15 residues. V shed 1 base and J shed 5 bases, with 11 bases lying between them. Germline assignment: CDR1 SGHVS and CDR2 FNYEAQ.

The V and J genes are TRBV6-5 and TRBJ2-1, with 11 bases identical to TRBD2. Germline CDR1 MNHEY, CDR2 SVGAGI. This CDR3 spans 15 amino acids. V lost 5 bases, J lost 6 bases, and 6 bases stayed unmatched. The CDR3 spells CASSPRLAGLNEQFF. DNA for the CDR3: TGTGCCAGCAGTCCGAGACTAGCGGGGCTCAATGAGCAGTTCTTC.

V usage is TRBV5-6 and J usage is TRBJ1-1; 7 bases match TRBD1. CDR1 and CDR2 from the germline V gene are SGHDT and YYEEEE. The CDR3 runs 16 residues. Trimming took 4 bases from V and 5 from J; bases not matched to a gene: 14. The CDR3 here is CASSPLTGTLATEAFF. The CDR3 coding sequence is TGTGCCAGCAGCCCCCTGACAGGGACTCTCGCGACTGAAGCTTTCTTT.

The sample holds one count of this clone. J is TRBJ2-7 and V is TRBV9; a weak D match, TRBD2 (6 bases). V was cut by 1 base and J by 0 bases, with 11 bases left in between. The CDR3 spans 15 residues. In germline, CDR1 is SGDLS, CDR2 YYNGEE. The CDR3 region is CASSVRGSSSYEQYF. DNA for the CDR3: TGTGCCAGCAGCGTACGGGGGAGTAGCTCCTACGAGCAGTACTTC.

The chain has TRBV5-6 and TRBJ2-5, with 7 bases aligning to TRBD2. The CDR3 extends over 14 amino acids. Trimming cost V 4 bases and J 4 bases; bases outside gene matches: 7. Germline V gives CDR1 SGHDT, CDR2 YYEEEE. The CDR3 reads CASSPMGGVETQYF. The CDR3 coding sequence is TGTGCCAGCAGCCCCATGGGGGGGGTAGAGACCCAGTACTTC.

The chain is built from TRBV6-1 and TRBJ1-2, with 7 bases identical to TRBD1. V lost 0 bases and J lost 5; bases outside the gene matches: 6. The length of the CDR3 is 15 residues. Germline values: CDR1 MNHNS, CDR2 SASEGT. This CDR3 is CASSEAAGGGYGYTF. The DNA of the CDR3 is TGTGCCAGCAGTGAAGCGGCAGGGGGTGGGTATGGCTACACCTTC.

The J gene is TRBJ2-3, the V gene TRBV27, with 7 bases matching TRBD2. J lost 3 bases, V lost 5 bases, and 8 bases had no gene match. Looked up from germline, CDR1 is MNHEY and CDR2 is SMNVEV (reference sequence). The CDR3 totals 15 residues. This chain's CDR3 is CASSPGTTLTDTQYF. The CDR3 DNA is TGTGCCAGCAGTCCAGGGACTACCTTGACAGATACGCAGTATTTT.

This clone was counted a single time. The V and J genes are TRBV6-5 and TRBJ1-2, with D unclear. From germline, CDR1 is MNHEY and CDR2 SVGAGI. CDR3 size: 12 residues. V gave up 7 bases and J gave up 8 bases, with 14 bases separating them. The CDR3 protein is CASIAARGGYTF. CDR3 DNA sequence: TGTGCCAGCATTGCGGCCCGAGGGGGCTACACCTTC.

The chain employs TRBV7-8 and TRBJ2-5, with a possible D match to TRBD2 (7 bases). From germline, CDR1 is SGHVS and CDR2 FQNEAQ. The V end lost 1 base, the J end lost 4 bases, and 10 bases lay between the germline ends. CDR3 length: 14 amino acids. CDR3 amino acids: CASSLGGGRETQYF. Written as DNA, the CDR3 is TGTGCCAGCAGCTTAGGGGGGGGCAGAGAGACCCAGTACTTC.

V gene TRBV6-6 combines with J gene TRBJ1-3; the match to TRBD1 covers 10 bases. From germline, CDR1 is MNHNY and CDR2 SVGAGI (reference sequence). The CDR3 is 16 residues long. With V trimmed by 6 bases and J by 1 base, 6 bases remained unmatched. The CDR3 DNA sequence: TGTGCCAGCAGCCAGACAGGGGGCGCTTCTGGAAACACCATATATTTT. As protein: CASSQTGGASGNTIYF.

This chain links TRBV6-5 with TRBJ2-1; 8 bases agree with TRBD2. Germline trimming cut 7 bases from V and 10 bases from J; bases unmatched to any gene: 3. CDR3 length: 11 amino acids. Germline CDR1 and CDR2: MNHEY and SVGAGI. The CDR3: CASNRGGEQFF. CDR3 nucleotides: TGTGCCAGCAACCGCGGGGGGGAGCAGTTCTTC.

In DNA, the CDR3 is TGTGCCAGCAGCCAAGGAGGGCAACGAGCGGGGGGAGGCTACACCTTC. The encoded protein is CASSQGGQRAGGGYTF. The V call is TRBV9, the J call TRBJ1-2; possibly TRBD1 for D (5 bases). The CDR3 totals 16 residues. The V and J ends lost 4 bases and 8 bases respectively, with 24 bases between them. From germline, CDR1 is SGDLS and CDR2 YYNGEE.

This rearrangement joins TRBV2 to TRBJ2-3, with TRBD2 matching 9 bases. J gave up 0 bases and V 7 bases, and 8 bases lay outside the gene matches. Germline CDR1 reads SNHLY; CDR2 reads FYNNEI. CDR3 size: 16 residues. CDR3 protein: CASTQAGGPSTDTQYF. CDR3 coding DNA: TGTGCCAGCACTCAAGCGGGGGGACCTAGCACAGATACGCAGTATTTT.

V is TRBV27 and J is TRBJ2-3; tentative D call: TRBD2 (6 bases). The V gene's germline CDR1 is MNHEY and CDR2 SMNVEV (reference sequence). V shed 1 base and J shed 2 bases, with 13 bases lying between them. This CDR3 has 16 amino acids. CDR3 residues: CASSLWSGVPTDTQYF. Here the CDR3 DNA reads TGTGCCAGCAGTTTATGGTCGGGGGTTCCCACAGATACGCAGTATTTT.

V and J are TRBV6-5 and TRBJ1-5; the match to TRBD1 covers 7 bases. CDR3 length: 15 amino acids. Germline-derived CDR1 and CDR2 are MNHEY and SVGAGI. V was clipped by 6 bases and J by 5 bases; unmatched bases: 10. The CDR3 nucleotides read TGTGCCAGCAGCACCGCAACAGGGGAGGATCAGCCCCAGCATTTT. This gives the protein CASSTATGEDQPQHF.

The V call is TRBV6-6, the J call TRBJ2-7; 7 bases match TRBD2. Looked up from germline, CDR1 is MNHNY and CDR2 is SVGAGI (reference sequence). V was pared by 0 bases and J by 5 bases, with 7 bases of the junction left unmatched. This CDR3 comprises 15 residues. CDR3 DNA: TGTGCCAGCAGTTACTCTGGCGGGAGCGTAAACGAGCAGTACTTC. It specifies CASSYSGGSVNEQYF.

V is TRBV5-1 and J is TRBJ2-7; the D is unclear. CDR1 is SGHRS, CDR2 YFSETQ, per germline. V was pared by 4 bases and J by 3 bases, with 11 bases between. The CDR3 is 13 amino acids. The DNA for the CDR3 is TGCGCCAGCAGCCTGCGCCCGGGCTACGAGCAGTACTTC. Its translation is CASSLRPGYEQYF.